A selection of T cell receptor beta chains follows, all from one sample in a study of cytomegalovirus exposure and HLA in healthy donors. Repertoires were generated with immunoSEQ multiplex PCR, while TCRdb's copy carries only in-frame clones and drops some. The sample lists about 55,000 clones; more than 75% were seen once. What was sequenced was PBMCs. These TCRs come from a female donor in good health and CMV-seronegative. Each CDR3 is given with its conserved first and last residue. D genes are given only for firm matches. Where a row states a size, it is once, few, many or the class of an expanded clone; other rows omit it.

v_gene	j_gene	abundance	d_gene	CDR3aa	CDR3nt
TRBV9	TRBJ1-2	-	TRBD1	CASSGHSSGGNNYGYTF	TGTGCCAGCAGTGGACATTCCTCAGGGGGCAATAACTATGGCTACACCTTC
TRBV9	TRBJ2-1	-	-	CASSATGAGTNEQFF	TGTGCCAGCAGCGCAACAGGCGCCGGCACGAATGAGCAGTTCTTC
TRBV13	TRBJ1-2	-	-	CASSLVGGGAGYGYTF	TGTGCCAGCAGCTTAGTGGGCGGGGGGGCTGGCTATGGCTACACCTTC
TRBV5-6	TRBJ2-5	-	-	CASSLKTSQETQYF	TGTGCCAGCAGCTTGAAAACTAGCCAAGAGACCCAGTACTTC
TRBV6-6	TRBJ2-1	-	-	CASSLDSNEQFF	TGTGCCAGCAGCTTAGACAGCAATGAGCAGTTCTTC
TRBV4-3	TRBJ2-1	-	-	CASSQENSPYNEQFF	TGCGCCAGCAGCCAAGAAAACAGCCCCTACAATGAGCAGTTCTTC
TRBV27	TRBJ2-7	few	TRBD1	CASTLGQGAREQYF	TGTGCCAGCACTTTAGGGCAGGGGGCGCGCGAGCAGTACTTC
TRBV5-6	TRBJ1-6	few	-	CASRGGPSLGNSPLHF	TGTGCCAGCAGGGGGGGACCCTCTCTGGGGAATTCACCCCTCCACTTT
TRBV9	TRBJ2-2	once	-	CASMEANTGELFF	TGTGCCAGCATGGAGGCGAACACCGGGGAGCTGTTTTTT
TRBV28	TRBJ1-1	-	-	CASRNPYTAFF	TGTGCCAGCAGAAACCCTTACACCGCTTTCTTT
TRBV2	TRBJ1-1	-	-	CASREELLMNTEAFF	TGTGCCAGCAGGGAGGAACTCTTGATGAACACTGAAGCTTTCTTT
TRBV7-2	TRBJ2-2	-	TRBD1	CASSFRQGSERELFF	TGTGCCAGCAGCTTCAGACAGGGGAGTGAGCGCGAGCTGTTTTTT
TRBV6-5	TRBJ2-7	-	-	CASSYRDIAYEQYF	TGTGCCAGCAGTTACAGGGACATCGCCTACGAGCAGTACTTC